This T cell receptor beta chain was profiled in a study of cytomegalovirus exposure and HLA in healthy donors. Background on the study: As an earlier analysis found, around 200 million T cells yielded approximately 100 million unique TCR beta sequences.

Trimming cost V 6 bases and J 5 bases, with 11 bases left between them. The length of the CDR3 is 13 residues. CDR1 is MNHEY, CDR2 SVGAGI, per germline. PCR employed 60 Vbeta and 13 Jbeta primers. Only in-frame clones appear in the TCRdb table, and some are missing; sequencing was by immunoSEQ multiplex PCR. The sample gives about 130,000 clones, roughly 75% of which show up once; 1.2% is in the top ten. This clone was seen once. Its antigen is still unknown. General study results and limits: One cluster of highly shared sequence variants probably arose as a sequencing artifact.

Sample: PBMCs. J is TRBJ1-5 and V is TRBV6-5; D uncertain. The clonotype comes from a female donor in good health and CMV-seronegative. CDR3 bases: TGTGCCAGCAGGACGAGGAGGGATCAGCCCCAGCATTTT. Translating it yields CASRTRRDQPQHF.